The entry that follows covers one T cell receptor beta chain sequence. The entry originates in a study of blood T cell repertoires in COVID-19. Study overall: Sources were T cells, B-cell-depleted T cells, or PBMCs; the material itself was cDNA or gDNA.

Using immunoSEQ multiplex PCR, the repertoire was profiled, and TCRdb retains in-frame clones only, with some absent. This repertoire shows roughly 260,000 clones, around 82% found once; its top ten account for about 3.6%. From germline, CDR1 is MNHEY and CDR2 SVGAGI. The CDR3 spans 15 residues. Trimming at V came to 8 bases and at J to 2 bases, leaving 7 bases not matched to a gene. Individuals aged about 18 to 89 years were recruited from about two dozen US areas. Within 2 weeks of study entry, exposed participants had contacted a PCR-confirmed or clinician-diagnosed COVID-19 case. The receptor comes from a middle-aged woman who had been exposed to COVID-19. The genes are TRBV6-5 and TRBJ2-2; 8 nucleotides agree with TRBD2. The sample consisted of PBMCs or T cells enriched from blood (not recorded which). CDR3 region: CASRPGLANTGELFF. In DNA, the CDR3 is TGTGCCAGCCGCCCCGGACTAGCCAACACCGGGGAGCTGTTTTTT.